Listed below are T cell receptor beta chains from one sample, sequenced in a study of cytomegalovirus exposure and HLA in healthy donors. Clones were read by immunoSEQ multiplex PCR, and TCRdb kept only the in-frame ones, dropping some. The sample consists of roughly 160,000 clones, around 88% of them appearing once. The sequenced material came from PBMCs. These receptors came from a woman in her twenties or thirties in good health and CMV-seronegative. The CDR3 runs from the conserved cysteine through the conserved F or W. The order of the fields is V gene, clone size, D gene, J gene, CDR3 DNA, CDR3 protein. A D gene is named only where the DNA matches it firmly. Clone sizes are given selectively: once, few, many, or a class where the clone is expanded.

v_gene: TRBV7-9; abundance: NA; d_gene: TRBD1; j_gene: TRBJ2-1; CDR3nt: TGTGCCAGCATTCAGGGGGCGAATGAGCAGTTCTTC; CDR3aa: CASIQGANEQFF
v_gene: TRBV27; abundance: NA; d_gene: TRBD1; j_gene: TRBJ1-3; CDR3nt: TGTGCCAGCAGTTCTCAGGGGGCCAACGGAAACACCATATATTTT; CDR3aa: CASSSQGANGNTIYF
v_gene: TRBV7-2; abundance: NA; d_gene: NA; j_gene: TRBJ2-5; CDR3nt: TGTGCCACCAACAGGGACCAAGAGACCCAGTACTTC; CDR3aa: CATNRDQETQYF
v_gene: TRBV9; abundance: NA; d_gene: NA; j_gene: TRBJ2-3; CDR3nt: TGTGCCAGCAGCAAAACCGGGACTCTGCCAGATACGCAGTATTTT; CDR3aa: CASSKTGTLPDTQYF
v_gene: TRBV6-5; abundance: NA; d_gene: NA; j_gene: TRBJ1-5; CDR3nt: TGTGCCAGCAGTTGGGCCCAGGGTAATCAGCCCCAGCATTTT; CDR3aa: CASSWAQGNQPQHF
v_gene: TRBV5-4; abundance: NA; d_gene: TRBD2; j_gene: TRBJ2-5; CDR3nt: TGTGCCAGCAGCTTGCCACTAGCGGGGCAAGAGACCCAGTACTTC; CDR3aa: CASSLPLAGQETQYF
v_gene: TRBV28; abundance: NA; d_gene: NA; j_gene: TRBJ2-3; CDR3nt: TGTGCCAGCAGCCTGGGACTGATGAGAGATACGCAGTATTTT; CDR3aa: CASSLGLMRDTQYF
v_gene: TRBV7-9; abundance: NA; d_gene: TRBD1; j_gene: TRBJ1-2; CDR3nt: TGTGCCAGCAGCCGGGACAGTGAAAGAAGCTACACCTTC; CDR3aa: CASSRDSERSYTF
v_gene: TRBV30; abundance: NA; d_gene: TRBD1; j_gene: TRBJ2-5; CDR3nt: TGTGCCTATACAGGGGTAGGGGGGACCCAGTACTTC; CDR3aa: CAYTGVGGTQYF
v_gene: TRBV7-2; abundance: few; d_gene: NA; j_gene: TRBJ1-2; CDR3nt: TGTGCCAGCAGCTTGGGGAGGTCTGGCTACACCTTC; CDR3aa: CASSLGRSGYTF
v_gene: TRBV7-8; abundance: NA; d_gene: NA; j_gene: TRBJ1-2; CDR3nt: TGTGCCAGCAGCTTAGAAGGGAGGACAAATGGCTACACCTTC; CDR3aa: CASSLEGRTNGYTF
v_gene: TRBV11-3; abundance: NA; d_gene: NA; j_gene: TRBJ2-2; CDR3nt: TGTGCCAGCAGCCTTAGTCGGCGGGGGGAGCTGTTTTTT; CDR3aa: CASSLSRRGELFF
v_gene: TRBV11-2; abundance: NA; d_gene: NA; j_gene: TRBJ2-1; CDR3nt: TGTGCCAGCAGCTTAAGCAGGAACTCCTACAATGAGCAGTTCTTC; CDR3aa: CASSLSRNSYNEQFF
v_gene: TRBV30; abundance: NA; d_gene: NA; j_gene: TRBJ1-5; CDR3nt: TGTGCCTGGACCTTCCCGGGGGGGCACAATCAGCCCCAGCATTTT; CDR3aa: CAWTFPGGHNQPQHF
v_gene: TRBV5-4; abundance: NA; d_gene: TRBD2; j_gene: TRBJ2-7; CDR3nt: TGTGCCAGCAGCTCTCGTCTAGCGGGAGGCCCCTACGAGCAGTACTTC; CDR3aa: CASSSRLAGGPYEQYF
v_gene: TRBV28; abundance: NA; d_gene: NA; j_gene: TRBJ1-2; CDR3nt: TGTGCCAGCAGTTTCCAGGGAAGGGGCTATGGCTACACCTTC; CDR3aa: CASSFQGRGYGYTF
v_gene: TRBV6-1; abundance: NA; d_gene: NA; j_gene: TRBJ1-2; CDR3nt: TGTGCCAGCAGCCTCACAGGGATTTCCTGGGGCTACACCTTC; CDR3aa: CASSLTGISWGYTF
v_gene: TRBV21-1; abundance: NA; d_gene: NA; j_gene: TRBJ1-5; CDR3nt: TGTGCCAGCAGCAAAGGAGGCTGGATGTCGGCCTATAGCAATCAGCCCCAGCATTTT; CDR3aa: CASSKGGWMSAYSNQPQHF
v_gene: TRBV6-5; abundance: NA; d_gene: NA; j_gene: TRBJ1-1; CDR3nt: TGTGCCAGCAGTTCGTCAGCGGGGGGCACTGAAGCTTTCTTT; CDR3aa: CASSSSAGGTEAFF
v_gene: TRBV4-3; abundance: NA; d_gene: TRBD1; j_gene: TRBJ1-1; CDR3nt: TGCGCCAGATTAAAGGGGACAGGTACTGAAGCTTTCTTT; CDR3aa: CARLKGTGTEAFF
v_gene: TRBV5-1; abundance: NA; d_gene: TRBD2; j_gene: TRBJ2-3; CDR3nt: TGCGCCAGCAGCTGGAAAGCGGGGGGTGGAGATACGCAGTATTTT; CDR3aa: CASSWKAGGGDTQYF
v_gene: TRBV9; abundance: NA; d_gene: TRBD2; j_gene: TRBJ2-3; CDR3nt: TGTGCCAGCAGCGTAGGGACTAGCGGGGGGGCCGGGGCAGATACGCAGTATTTT; CDR3aa: CASSVGTSGGAGADTQYF
v_gene: TRBV5-4; abundance: NA; d_gene: NA; j_gene: TRBJ1-1; CDR3nt: TGTGCCAGCAGCTTGGGGGGGCTGGGTACTGAAGCTTTCTTT; CDR3aa: CASSLGGLGTEAFF